Listed here are 10 T cell receptor beta chains from one sample, sequenced in a study of T cells in Graves' hyperthyroidism and ophthalmopathy. RNA transcripts served as the template for amplifying TCR beta CDR3 regions. During a first-round RT-PCR of the TCR CDR3, the HTBI primer set was used. TCRdb called the multiplex PCR reads again in MiXCR, with one record for every CDR3 protein. The sample records around 350,000 distinct CDR3 sequences, over 15% being singletons. Sequencing used blood. These receptors originate from a woman between 18 and 29 years old with Graves' hyperthyroidism.

This clonotype was counted ten times or more. This chain joins TRBV5-5 and TRBJ1-1; 7 nucleotides match TRBD1. CDR1 and CDR2 from the germline V gene are SGHKS and YYEKEE (reference sequence). The CDR3 runs 15 residues. V shed 6 bases and J 0 bases; nucleotides not matched to a gene: 8. The chain's CDR3 is CASTRRTGMNTEAFF. The DNA of the CDR3 is TGTGCCAGCACCCGTCGGACAGGTATGAACACTGAAGCTTTCTTT.

This CDR3 reads CASSLSEAGELFF. In nucleotides, the CDR3 is TGTGCCAGCAGCTTAAGCGAGGCCGGGGAGCTGTTTTTT. The chain has TRBV7-6 and TRBJ2-2; D unclear. Trimming took 2 bases from V and 6 from J, leaving 7 bases between them. Per the germline V gene, CDR1 is SGHVS and CDR2 is FNYEAQ. This CDR3 has 13 amino acids.

The chain combines TRBV9 with TRBJ2-5; no clear D. Germline V lookup: CDR1 SGDLS, CDR2 YYNGEE. CDR3 length: 16 amino acids. Trimming cost V 0 bases and J 4 bases, with 16 bases left between them. CDR3 sequence: CASSVDPQANPETQYF. The CDR3 nucleotides read TGTGCCAGCAGCGTAGACCCGCAAGCGAATCCAGAGACCCAGTACTTC.

The chain couples TRBV6-1 to TRBJ1-1, with 8 bases fitting TRBD1. This CDR3 has 16 residues. Germline CDR1 MNHNS, CDR2 SASEGT. Losses at the gene ends were 7 bases for V and 1 base for J; bases not matched to a gene: 11. The CDR3 DNA reads as TGTGCCAGCACCAGATTGACAGGGGTGGCGAACACTGAAGCTTTCTTT. Translating it yields CASTRLTGVANTEAFF.

This clonotype was counted at least ten times. The chain employs TRBV12-3 or TRBV12-4 and TRBJ1-2, with no clear D. This CDR3 region has 13 residues. Deletions cut 2 bases from V and 7 bases from J, with 11 bases between. As DNA, the CDR3 is TGTGCCAGCAGTTTAAATAGTCCCAGTGGCTACACCTTC. Encoded protein: CASSLNSPSGYTF.

The gene calls are TRBV12-3 or TRBV12-4 and TRBJ2-7; a weak D match, TRBD2 (6 bases). Trimming took 7 bases from V and 5 from J, leaving 15 bases between them. The CDR3 contains 13 residues. DNA of the CDR3: TGTGCCAGCACTTTTGGAGGGCTGGACGAGCAGTACTTC. It encodes CASTFGGLDEQYF.

This clonotype was seen ten or more times. CDR3 in DNA: TGTGCCAGCAGTATCGGGACCTACGAGCAGTACTTC. The encoded protein is CASSIGTYEQYF. The gene calls are TRBV12-3 or TRBV12-4 and TRBJ2-7; a weak D match, TRBD2 (5 bases). Trimming left V 5 bases short and J 2 bases short, with 7 bases between. CDR3 size: 12 residues.

This clonotype was counted ten times or more. The CDR3 nucleotides are TGTGCCAGCAGTTTCCGACAGGGAAATCAGCCCCAGCATTTT. Translating gives CASSFRQGNQPQHF. The chain recombines TRBV12-3 or TRBV12-4 with TRBJ1-5; TRBD1 aligns across 7 bases. The CDR3 contains 14 residues. The V gene end was trimmed by 3 bases and the J gene end by 4 bases; junction bases not matched to a gene: 3.

For this clonotype: Germline and junction disagree at one end, which may indicate a read error. This chain links TRBV5-1 with TRBJ2-5; D remains unclear. CDR3 length: 12 residues. CDR1 and CDR2 from the germline V gene are SGHRS and YFSETQ. CDR3 region: CASSSNQETRYF. The CDR3 nucleotides read TGCGCCAGCAGCTCCAACCAAGAGACCCGGTACTTC.

This clonotype has only a few counts. V and J are TRBV6-1 and TRBJ2-2; either TRBD1 or TRBD2 may fit D (5 bases each). Trimming removed 1 base from V and 3 bases from J, with 6 bases in between. The CDR3 spans 14 residues. CDR1 MNHNS and CDR2 SASEGT come from the germline V gene. As DNA, the CDR3 is TGTGCCAGCAGTGAAGGGGACCACACCGGGGAGCTGTTTTTT. This codes for CASSEGDHTGELFF.